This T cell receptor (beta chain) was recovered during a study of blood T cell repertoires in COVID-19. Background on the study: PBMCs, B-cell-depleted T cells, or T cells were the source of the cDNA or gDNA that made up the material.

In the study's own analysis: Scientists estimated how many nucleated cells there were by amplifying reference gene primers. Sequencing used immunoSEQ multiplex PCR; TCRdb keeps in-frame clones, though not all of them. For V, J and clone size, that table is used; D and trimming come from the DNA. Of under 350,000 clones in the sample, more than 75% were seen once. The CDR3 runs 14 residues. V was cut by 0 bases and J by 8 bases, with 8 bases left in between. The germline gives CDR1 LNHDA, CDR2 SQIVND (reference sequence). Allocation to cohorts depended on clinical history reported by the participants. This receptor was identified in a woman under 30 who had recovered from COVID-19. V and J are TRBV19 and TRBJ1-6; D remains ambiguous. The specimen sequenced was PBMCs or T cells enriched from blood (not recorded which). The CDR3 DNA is TGTGCCAGTAGTATAGACCCGAGGGATTCACCCCTCCACTTT. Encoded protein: CASSIDPRDSPLHF.